This T cell receptor (beta chain) was sequenced during a study of T cell responses to AZD1222 COVID-19 vaccine (dated by TCRdb to about 2021). Concerning the study at large: TCR sequencing covered 233 trial participants: 200 to 220 given two doses of AZD1222 and about 26 given two doses of MenACWY control vaccine. Trial participants were enrolled into age subgroups of 18-55, 56-69 and 70-plus years, which contained about 150, 28 and 57 TCR-sequenced participants, respectively. Overall study results and their limits: Participants were mostly white British and included more females than males, and it was suggested by the authors that clonal diversity may have been underestimated. In the small 56-69-year group, the increase in depth fell short of significance, most likely because of low power. After two AZD1222 doses, both the breadth and the depth of spike-specific TCRs were significantly higher than at day 0 and than in MenACWY recipients. Vaccine-associated CD4 TCRs spanned the whole spike protein, with dominant responses in regions 160-218 and 743-854. Because no samples from the day 14 peak response were available, repertoires could be characterized only after the peak T cell response. Reportedly, close to half of the unique spike-specific TCRs recognized epitopes lying outside the regions that are mutated in the B.1.351 and B.1.1.7 variants. Conclusions about previously exposed vaccinees were limited because only 5 or 6 AZD1222 recipients were SARS-CoV-2 seropositive at baseline.

Relative to germline, V is 4 bases shorter and J is 0 bases shorter, with 24 bases between their ends. The CDR1 and CDR2 encoded by the germline V gene are SGHRS and YFSETQ. The CDR3 contains 19 residues, cysteine and phenylalanine counted. Left in the record is the CDR3 DNA by itself, 57 bases read in frame from the first base. A note on this clone: Its antigen is unknown. Base qualities are not recorded, but no much larger clone differs from it by a single base.

The intended sense of this specimen's time point label: about 28 days (+/-7) after the second vaccine dose. The treatment or condition tag for this specimen amounts to: meningococcal conjugate vaccine given as trial control. The vaccinee samples were drawn from two UK trials, COV001 and COV002, one of which was a single-blind randomized controlled phase 2/3 trial testing AZD1222 (ChAdOx1 nCoV-19) in healthy adults. Trial participant PBMC samples were collected at day 0 and day 28 after the second dose for TCRbeta chain sequencing. The CDR3 regions of human TCRbeta chains were analyzed by immunosequencing. As for how the authors treated the data: Repertoire TCRs were checked for matches against a reference library of SARS-CoV-2-specific TCRs that had been generated using the MIRA antigen-specificity platform. Breadth was defined as the fraction of unique TCRs that were SARS-CoV-2-associated. Depth was defined as the fraction of total T cells that were SARS-CoV-2-associated. Each spike-specific TCR was assigned to its reactive spike region and to a CD4 or CD8 class using the MIRA data. Log10-transformed breadth and depth values were compared by one-way ANOVA with Sidak's multiple comparisons tests. Not all clones reach the TCRdb copy of this immuneACCESS table, which keeps in-frame sequences only. Checked studies attribute under half of the gap to unresolved V genes and leave the rest unexplained. V, J and clone size reflect that table, while D and trimming were determined from the DNA. This sample has tens of thousands of clones in its table, and more than 70% of those were observed once. About a tenth of the sample comes from the top ten.

The receptor chain draws on TRBV5-1 and TRBJ2-3; the D call is possibly TRBD1 or TRBD2, each sharing 6 bases. Specimen: peripheral blood, collected 28 days after the second dose of the MenACWY control vaccine. The clonotype was recovered from an adult who received the MenACWY meningococcal vaccine as a control. In nucleotides, the sequence is TGCGCCAGCAGCCCGGAGGGGGGCAGGTCTTTTCCTAGCACAGATACGCAGTATTTT. It encodes CASSPEGGRSFPSTDTQYF.